Here is one T cell receptor beta chain with its context. Patients selected for sequencing had displayed CD8+CD57+ cell expansion by flow cytometry. These data are taken from a study of CD8+CD57+ T cells in acquired aplastic anemia. The wider study: Sorted CD4+ and CD8+ cells gave a mean 3.2 ug DNA, range roughly 0.2 to 27.4 ug.

CDR3 length: 16 amino acids. Trimming took 5 bases from V and 5 from J, leaving 17 bases between them. Looked up from germline, CDR1 is SGDLS and CDR2 is YYNGEE. Both TCR beta VDJ combination and CDR3 sequence profiling were carried out. Genomic DNA was the template for this profiling. TCRdb re-called the reads through MiXCR, storing one row per CDR3 protein. The sample carries about 160,000 distinct CDR3 sequences, less than 50% recorded once. This sequence was found in a human donor with aplastic anemia. V is TRBV9 and J is TRBJ1-6; D not certain. Sequencing input: sorted CD4+, CD8+, or CD8+CD57+ T cells (not recorded which) from PBMCs. CDR3 DNA: TGTGCCAGCAGTACCGAAGCAGCGCGCAATAATTCACCCCTCCACTTT. Translating it yields CASSTEAARNNSPLHF.